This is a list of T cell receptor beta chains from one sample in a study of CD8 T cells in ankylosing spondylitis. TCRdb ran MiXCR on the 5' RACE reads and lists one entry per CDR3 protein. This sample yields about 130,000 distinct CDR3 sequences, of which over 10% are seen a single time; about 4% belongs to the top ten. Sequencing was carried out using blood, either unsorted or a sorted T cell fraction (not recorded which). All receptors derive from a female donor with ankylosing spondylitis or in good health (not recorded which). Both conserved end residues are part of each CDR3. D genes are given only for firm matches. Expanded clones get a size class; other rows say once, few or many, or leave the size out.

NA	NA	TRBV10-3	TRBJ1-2	TGTGCCATCAGTGAGGACGGGACCTATGGCTACACCTTC	CAISEDGTYGYTF
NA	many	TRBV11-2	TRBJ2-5	TGTGCCAGCAGCTTCGACGATCGAGGGACCCAGTACTTC	CASSFDDRGTQYF
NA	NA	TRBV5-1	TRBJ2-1	TGCGCCAGCAGCTTGGGGCCGGGGGATTACAATGAGCAGTTCTTC	CASSLGPGDYNEQFF
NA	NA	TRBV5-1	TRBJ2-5	TGCGCCAGCAGCATGGGCAGGGCAGAGACCCAGTACTTC	CASSMGRAETQYF
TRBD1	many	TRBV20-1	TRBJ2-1	TGCAGTGCTAGGGGGGACAGGAGCAATGAGCAGTTCTTC	CSARGDRSNEQFF
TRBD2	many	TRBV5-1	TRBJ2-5	TGCGCCAGCCGCCAGCGGGAGGGCCGGGAGACCCAGTACTTC	CASRQREGRETQYF
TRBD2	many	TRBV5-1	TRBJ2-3	TGCGCCAGCAGCTTGGCCCGCGGGAGCGGGACAGATACGCAGTATTTT	CASSLARGSGTDTQYF
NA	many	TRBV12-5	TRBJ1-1	TGTGCTAGTGGTTGGGGGACTGAAGCTTTCTTT	CASGWGTEAFF
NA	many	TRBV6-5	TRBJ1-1	TGTGCCAGCAGTCGGGGCGGTGGTGAAGCTTTCTTT	CASSRGGGEAFF
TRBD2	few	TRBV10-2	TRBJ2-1	TGCGCCAGCAGTGACCTCGTGGGGACTAGCGGCGGGAATGAGCAGTTCTTC	CASSDLVGTSGGNEQFF
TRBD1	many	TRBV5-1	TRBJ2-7	TGCGCCAGCAGCCCCGGACAGGGGAGCTCCTACGAGCAGTACTTC	CASSPGQGSSYEQYF
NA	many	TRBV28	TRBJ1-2	TGTGCCAGCAGTTCTTTGTGGAGTAGAGGCGGCTATGGCTACACCTTC	CASSSLWSRGGYGYTF
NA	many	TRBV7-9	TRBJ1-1	TGTGCCAGCACTTCGATGACAGTTACTGAAGCTTTCTTT	CASTSMTVTEAFF
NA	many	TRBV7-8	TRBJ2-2	TGTGCCAGCAGTTTTTGGACAGATCCGAACACCGGGGAGCTGTTTTTT	CASSFWTDPNTGELFF
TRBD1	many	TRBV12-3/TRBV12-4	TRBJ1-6	TGTGCCAGCAGCCCCAGGGGGGGATCTTCACCCCTCCACTTT	CASSPRGGSSPLHF
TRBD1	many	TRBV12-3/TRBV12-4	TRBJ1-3	TGTGCCAGCAGCCTTGGACAGGGGGCTGGAAACACCATATATTTT	CASSLGQGAGNTIYF
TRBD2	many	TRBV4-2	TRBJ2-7	TGTGCCAGCAGCCAAGGGACGGGGGGGACAAGCTACGAGCAGTACTTC	CASSQGTGGTSYEQYF
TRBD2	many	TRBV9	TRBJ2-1	TGTGCCAGCAGCGTTGGGACTAGCGGGGCGATTCCATCCTACAATGAGCAGTTCTTC	CASSVGTSGAIPSYNEQFF
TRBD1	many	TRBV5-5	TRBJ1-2	TGTGCCAGCAGCCCCGGGACAGGATTTTATGGCTACACCTTC	CASSPGTGFYGYTF
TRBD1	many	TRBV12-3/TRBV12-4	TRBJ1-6	TGTGCCAGCAGTTTTCGACAGGGGGGTTCACCCCTCCACTTT	CASSFRQGGSPLHF
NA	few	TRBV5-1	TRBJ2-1	TGCGCCAGCAGCTTGGTCACAGGGAGCAATGAGCAGTTCTTC	CASSLVTGSNEQFF
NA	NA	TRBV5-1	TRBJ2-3	TGCGCCAGCAGCCGGCGTCCCGCGCTGCCAGACAGCACAGATACGCAGTATTTT	CASSRRPALPDSTDTQYF
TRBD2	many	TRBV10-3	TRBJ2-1	TGTGCCATCAGTCCTCTAGCGGGAGGTCCCGCTGAGCAGTTCTTC	CAISPLAGGPAEQFF
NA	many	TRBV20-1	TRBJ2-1	TGCAGTGCTAGAGGACTGTGGAACTACAATGAGCAGTTCTTC	CSARGLWNYNEQFF
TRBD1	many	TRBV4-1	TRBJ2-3	TGCGCCAGCAGCCTGGTTGGTGGGACAGACACAGATACGCAGTATTTT	CASSLVGGTDTDTQYF
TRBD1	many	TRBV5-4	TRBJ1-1	TGTGCCAGCAGCTTGGTAGGACAGGGTAGCCAAGCTTTCTTT	CASSLVGQGSQAFF
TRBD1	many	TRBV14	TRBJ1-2	TGTGCCAGCAGCCAAACCGCGGGACAGTCTGCTGGCTACACCTTC	CASSQTAGQSAGYTF
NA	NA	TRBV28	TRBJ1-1	TGTGCCAGCAGCAATCCGGGCCCGGGGACTGAAGCTTTCTTT	CASSNPGPGTEAFF
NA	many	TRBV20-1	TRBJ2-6	TGCAGTGCTAGAAGACAGGAAATCTCTGGGGCCAACGTCCTGACTTTC	CSARRQEISGANVLTF
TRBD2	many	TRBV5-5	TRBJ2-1	TGTGCCAGCAGCTTGGCTCTAGCGGGCTACAATGAGCAGTTCTTC	CASSLALAGYNEQFF
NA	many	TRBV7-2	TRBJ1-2	TGTGCCAGCAGTACAGACAGGAGGAGTGGCTACACCTTC	CASSTDRRSGYTF
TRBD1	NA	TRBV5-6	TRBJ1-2	TGTGCCAGCAGCTCCCGCGACAGGGGAGATGGCTACACCTTC	CASSSRDRGDGYTF
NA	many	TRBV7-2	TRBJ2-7	TGTGCCAGCAGCCCCACGGGGGCTAGCGCTTACGAGCAGTACTTC	CASSPTGASAYEQYF
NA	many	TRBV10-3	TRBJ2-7	TGTGCCATCACCGGGGACGGGGACGAGCAGTACTTC	CAITGDGDEQYF
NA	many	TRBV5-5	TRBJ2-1	TGTGCCAGCAGCTTGCAGGGGGAGGCCTACAATGAGCAGTTCTTC	CASSLQGEAYNEQFF
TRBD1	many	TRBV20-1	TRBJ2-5	TGCAGTGCAAATGGACAGGGATCTTGGGAGACCCAGTACTTC	CSANGQGSWETQYF
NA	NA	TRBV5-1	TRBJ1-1	TGCGCCAGCAGCGATTCCCAGGGGGCTTTCTTT	CASSDSQGAFF
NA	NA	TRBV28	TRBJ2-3	TGTGCCAGCAGTCTCGATCGGGGGATTTCTAGCACAGATACGCAGTATTTT	CASSLDRGISSTDTQYF
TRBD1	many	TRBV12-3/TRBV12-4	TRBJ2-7	TGCGCCAGCAGCTTGGGACAGACCTACGAGCAGTACTTC	CASSLGQTYEQYF
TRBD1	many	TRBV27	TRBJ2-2	TGTGCCAGCAGGTCTGGGGACAGGGTCACCGGGGAGCTGTTTTTT	CASRSGDRVTGELFF
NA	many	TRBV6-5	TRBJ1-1	TGTGCCAGCAGTTACACTTGGACGGCCTCTAACACTGAAGCTTTCTTT	CASSYTWTASNTEAFF
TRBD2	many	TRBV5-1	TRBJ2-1	TGCGCCAGCATCCAGACTAGCGGGGGGGATGAGCAGTTCTTC	CASIQTSGGDEQFF
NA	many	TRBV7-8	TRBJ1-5	TGTGCCAGCAGTCCCGACGGGAGTCAGCCCCAGCATTTT	CASSPDGSQPQHF
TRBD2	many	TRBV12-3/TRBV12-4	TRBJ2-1	TGTGCCAGCAGTTTACTTGGGACAGGGACTAGCGGGAGGGCCGTTGAGCAGTTCTTC	CASSLLGTGTSGRAVEQFF
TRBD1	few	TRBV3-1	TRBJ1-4	TGTGCCAGCAGCCACAGGGGGCAAACTAATGAAAAACTGTTTTTT	CASSHRGQTNEKLFF
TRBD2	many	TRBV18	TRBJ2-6	TGTGCCAGCTCCCTCCAGCAGGCGGGAGGACGAGGGGCCAACGTCCTGACTTTC	CASSLQQAGGRGANVLTF
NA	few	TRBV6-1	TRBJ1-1	TGTGCCAGCCGGGGCGAATATCGGAACACTGAAGCTTTCTTT	CASRGEYRNTEAFF
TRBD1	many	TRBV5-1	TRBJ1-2	TGCGCCAGCAGCAGTTCCGGGACAGGCGCCATCTATGGCTACACCTTC	CASSSSGTGAIYGYTF
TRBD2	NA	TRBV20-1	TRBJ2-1	TGCAGTGGGACAGCGGGGGGTACCTACAATGAGCAGTTCTTC	CSGTAGGTYNEQFF
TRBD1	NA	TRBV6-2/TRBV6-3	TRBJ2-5	TGTGCCAGCAGTGCCGGGACAGGGGGCGAGACCCAGTACTTC	CASSAGTGGETQYF
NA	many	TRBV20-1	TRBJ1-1	TGCAAGTCGACCTCGGGGTTCGGCACTGAAGCTTTCTTT	CKSTSGFGTEAFF
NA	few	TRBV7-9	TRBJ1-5	TGTGCCAGCAGCCTCCCCGGGACTAGGACGGCAGATACGCAGCATTTT	CASSLPGTRTADTQHF
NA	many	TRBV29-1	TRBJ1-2	TGCAGCGTTGAAAGAATGCGCGGAGATGGCTACACCTTC	CSVERMRGDGYTF
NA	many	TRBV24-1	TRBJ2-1	TGTGCCACCAGTGATCGCGTCGCTGAGCAGTTCTTC	CATSDRVAEQFF